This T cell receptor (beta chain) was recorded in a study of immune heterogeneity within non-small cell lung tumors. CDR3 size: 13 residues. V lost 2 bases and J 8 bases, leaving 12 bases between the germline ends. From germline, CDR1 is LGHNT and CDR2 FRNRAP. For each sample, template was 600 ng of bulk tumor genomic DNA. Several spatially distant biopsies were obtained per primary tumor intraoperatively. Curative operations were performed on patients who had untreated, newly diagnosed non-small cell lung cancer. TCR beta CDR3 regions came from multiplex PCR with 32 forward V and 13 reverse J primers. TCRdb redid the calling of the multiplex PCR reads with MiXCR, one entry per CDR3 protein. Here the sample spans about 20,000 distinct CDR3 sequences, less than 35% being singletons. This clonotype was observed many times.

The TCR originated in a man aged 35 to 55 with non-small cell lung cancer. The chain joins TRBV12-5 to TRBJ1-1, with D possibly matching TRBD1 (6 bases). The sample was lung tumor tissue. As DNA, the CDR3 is TGTGCTAGTGGTTTGAGGGGGGGCTCAGAAGCTTTCTTT. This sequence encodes CASGLRGGSEAFF.